These 18 T cell receptor beta chains were sequenced from one sample in a study of T cell responses to AZD1222 COVID-19 vaccine. Sequencing was performed with immunoSEQ multiplex PCR; in TCRdb, only in-frame clones are kept and a portion is missing. The profile shows tens of thousands of clones, 82% of them singletons. This specimen was peripheral blood, taken on day 0 of AZD1222 vaccination. Every receptor here comes from an adult in good health.

This chain joins TRBV2 and TRBJ1-5; D is unresolved. V shed 7 bases and J shed 3 bases, with 10 bases lying between them. Germline V gene data show CDR1 as SNHLY and CDR2 as FYNNEI. The CDR3 has 13 residues. The CDR3 sequence is CASKGQYNQPQHF. The CDR3 DNA reads TGTGCCAGCAAAGGGCAGTACAATCAGCCCCAGCATTTT.

The rearrangement uses TRBV29-1 and TRBJ1-1; TRBD1 matches 7 bases. The germline CDR1 and CDR2 sequences are SQVTM and ANQGSEA. The CDR3 consists of 15 residues. The V gene end was trimmed by 0 bases and the J gene end by 5 bases; junction bases not matched to a gene: 9. The CDR3 nucleotides are TGCAGCGTTGAAGATACGGGCAGGGGGGTAACTGAAGCTTTCTTT. Its translation is CSVEDTGRGVTEAFF.

This clone was found once. The V and J genes are TRBV2 and TRBJ2-3, with 9 bases identical to TRBD2. The CDR3 consists of 15 residues. Germline trimming cut 1 base from V and 1 base from J; bases unmatched to any gene: 0. CDR1 SNHLY and CDR2 FYNNEI come from the germline V gene. As DNA, the CDR3 is TGTGCCAGCAGTGAAGAGCGGGGGGGCACAGATACGCAGTATTTT. This codes for CASSEERGGTDTQYF. Full variable domain (rest looked up from reference TRBV2 and TRBJ2-3): EPEVTQTPSHQVTQMGQEVILRCVPISNHLYFYWYRQILGQKVEFLVSFYNNEISEKSEIFDDQFSVERPDGSNFTLKIRSTKLEDSAMYFCASSEERGGTDTQYFGPGTRLTVL.

The chain carries TRBV6-5 and TRBJ2-1; D is uncertain. The CDR3 sequence is 15 residues long. Germline lookup yields CDR1 MNHEY and CDR2 SVGAGI. The ends were cut back, 6 bases at V and 0 bases at J, with 12 bases in the middle. The CDR3 DNA reads TGTGCCAGCAGATACCTCCAGAGCTCCTACAATGAGCAGTTCTTC. It codes for CASRYLQSSYNEQFF.

This chain links TRBV3-1 (or the pseudogene TRBV3-2) with TRBJ1-2; a possible D gene is TRBD1 (5 bases). Germline assignment: CDR1 LGHDT and CDR2 YNNKEL (reference sequence). CDR3 length equals 16 residues. The V end lost 3 bases, the J end lost 2 bases, and 16 bases lay between the germline ends. The CDR3 DNA is TGTGCCAGCAGCCACGCTTCGGGGCCCGAAAACTATGGCTACACCTTC. Translation gives CASSHASGPENYGYTF.

The V gene is TRBV2, the J gene TRBJ2-7, with TRBD1 matching over 10 bases. Trimming removed 7 bases from V and 6 bases from J; junction bases left unmatched: 12. The CDR3 has 15 residues. Germline V gene sequence: CDR1 SNHLY, CDR2 FYNNEI. The DNA of the CDR3 is TGTGCCAGCAATGACCGGGACAGGGGAACGAGCGAGCAGTACTTC. Translated, it gives CASNDRDRGTSEQYF.

The chain joins TRBV11-2 to TRBJ2-7, with 7 bases identical to TRBD1. From germline, CDR1 is SGHAT and CDR2 FQNNGV. CDR3 length: 14 amino acids. V gave up 3 bases and J gave up 2 bases; unmatched junction bases: 4. The chain's CDR3 is CASSFQTGPYEQYF. DNA for the CDR3: TGTGCCAGCAGCTTCCAGACAGGGCCCTACGAGCAGTACTTC.

The chain uses TRBV7-2 and TRBJ1-1; unclear D gene. This CDR3 is 17 amino acids long. The V gene lost 3 bases and the J gene lost 4 bases, with 21 bases spanning the gap. CDR1 and CDR2 from the germline V gene are SGHTA and FQGNSA. The CDR3 region has the DNA TGTGCCAGCAGCTTCGGGGTTCTTACGACTCGTGGCACTGAAGCTTTCTTT. Amino acid sequence: CASSFGVLTTRGTEAFF.

The chain is built from TRBV29-1 and TRBJ2-5, with 9 bases matching TRBD1. The CDR3 extends over 14 amino acids. The V segment lost 3 bases and the J segment 5 bases; nucleotides outside the gene matches: 7. Germline lookup yields CDR1 SQVTM and CDR2 ANQGSEA. In DNA form, the CDR3 reads TGCAGCGTTGATCCGGGAGACAGGGGGGAGACCCAGTACTTC. Translation: CSVDPGDRGETQYF.

In its sample, this clone was seen a few times. This rearrangement joins TRBV2 to TRBJ1-2; 8 nucleotides line up with TRBD1. Trimming at V came to 8 bases and at J to 4 bases, leaving 15 bases not matched to a gene. This CDR3 is 16 amino acids long. In germline, CDR1 is SNHLY, CDR2 FYNNEI. The CDR3 protein is CASSKTGTGDLYGYTF. The CDR3 DNA follows: TGTGCCAGCTCAAAAACCGGGACAGGAGACCTCTATGGCTACACCTTC.

V is TRBV18 and J is TRBJ1-2; a weak D match, TRBD1 (5 bases). Trimming left V 1 base short and J 1 base short, with 7 bases between. The CDR3 sequence is 14 residues long. The V gene's germline CDR1 is KGHSH and CDR2 LQKENI. CDR3 in amino acids: CASSPRDFNYGYTF. In DNA form, the CDR3 reads TGTGCCAGCTCACCACGGGACTTTAACTATGGCTACACCTTC. The full variable domain, rest sourced from reference TRBV18 and TRBJ1-2, is NAGVMQNPRHLVRRRGQEARLRCSPMKGHSHVYWYRQLPEEGLKFMVYLQKENIIDESGMPKERFSAEFPKEGPSILRIQQVVRGDSAAYFCASSPRDFNYGYTFGSGTRLTVV.

V and J are TRBV19 and TRBJ2-5, with D possibly matching TRBD2 (6 bases). V lost 5 bases to trimming and J lost 5 bases, with 15 bases between them. The CDR3 has 14 residues. Germline lookup yields CDR1 LNHDA and CDR2 SQIVND (reference sequence). CDR3 protein: CASSLVPGVETQYF. CDR3 sequence (DNA): TGTGCCAGTAGTTTAGTGCCGGGGGTGGAGACCCAGTACTTC.

The chain has TRBV5-4 and TRBJ1-2, with 9 bases that match TRBD1. The CDR3 is 14 residues long. Trimming took 4 bases from V and 7 from J; bases not matched to a gene: 8. Germline assignment: CDR1 SGHNT and CDR2 YYREEE (reference sequence). The CDR3, as DNA: TGTGCCAGCAGCGTACAGGGGGCGGGAAGTGGCTACACCTTC. It yields the protein CASSVQGAGSGYTF.

This clone was counted only a few times. The CDR3 reads CASSLDDRDNEKLFF. Written as DNA, the CDR3 is TGTGCCAGCAGCTTAGATGACAGGGATAATGAAAAACTGTTTTTT. V is TRBV11-2 and J is TRBJ1-4, with 7 bases matching TRBD1. Germline V gene data show CDR1 as SGHAT and CDR2 as FQNNGV. CDR3 length: 15 residues. Losses at the gene ends were 0 bases for V and 4 bases for J; bases not matched to a gene: 2.

The sample holds a few counts of this clone. The chain recombines TRBV11-2 with TRBJ2-5, with TRBD1 as a possible D gene (5 bases). V lost 2 bases and J lost 2, with 12 bases in between. This CDR3 spans 15 amino acids. CDR1 SGHAT and CDR2 FQNNGV come from the germline V gene. The CDR3 region has the DNA TGTGCCAGCAGCTTAAGTCTGGGGCAGCAAGAGACCCAGTACTTC. Translating gives CASSLSLGQQETQYF.

The rearrangement uses TRBV2 and TRBJ2-7; the D is unclear. The V end was cut by 7 bases, the J end by 2 bases, with 6 bases between. The CDR3 runs 11 residues. Germline values: CDR1 SNHLY, CDR2 FYNNEI. The CDR3 sequence: CASMDAYEQYF. DNA for the CDR3: TGTGCCAGCATGGACGCCTACGAGCAGTACTTC.

The genes are TRBV2 and TRBJ1-2; 8 bases are a match to TRBD1. J lost 3 bases, V lost 9 bases, and 6 bases had no gene match. The CDR3 contains 13 residues. Germline V CDR1 and CDR2: SNHLY, FYNNEI. CDR3 in DNA: TGTGCCAGGGCAGGACAGGGTGACTATGGCTACACCTTC. As protein: CARAGQGDYGYTF.

This sequence joins TRBV7-2 and TRBJ2-5; 7 positions agree with TRBD2. The CDR3 consists of 14 residues. The V gene's germline CDR1 is SGHTA and CDR2 FQGNSA. V trimming: 5 bases; J trimming: 3 bases; junction bases outside the gene matches: 6. The CDR3 bases are TGTGCCAGCAGCCCGTTGGGACTAAAAGAGACCCAGTACTTC. Amino acid sequence: CASSPLGLKETQYF.